This T cell receptor (beta chain) was documented in a study of blood T cell repertoires in COVID-19. Study information: The samples span acute and convalescent COVID-19 from the United States, Italy and Spain. T cells, B-cell-depleted T cells, or PBMCs provided the cDNA or gDNA that served as material.

As originally analysed: Quantification of nucleated cells was approximated via reference gene primer amplification. Data came from immunoSEQ multiplex PCR; TCRdb stores just in-frame clones and leaves some out. V and J calls and clone size are as listed in that table; D and trimming were resolved from the DNA. The table shows about 73,000 clones, with roughly four fifths occurring only once. V dropped 7 bases and J dropped 3 bases, with 16 bases sitting between them. In germline, CDR1 is KGHDR, CDR2 SFDVKD. The CDR3 is 15 amino acids. The V and J genes are TRBV24-1 and TRBJ2-3; tentative D call: TRBD2 (6 bases). The clonotype originates from a woman aged 60-75 years with acute or convalescent COVID-19. Input material: peripheral blood. The DNA of the CDR3 is TGTGCCACCAGCCTGTCTCGCGGGGAGACAGATACGCAGTATTTT. Its protein is CATSLSRGETDTQYF.